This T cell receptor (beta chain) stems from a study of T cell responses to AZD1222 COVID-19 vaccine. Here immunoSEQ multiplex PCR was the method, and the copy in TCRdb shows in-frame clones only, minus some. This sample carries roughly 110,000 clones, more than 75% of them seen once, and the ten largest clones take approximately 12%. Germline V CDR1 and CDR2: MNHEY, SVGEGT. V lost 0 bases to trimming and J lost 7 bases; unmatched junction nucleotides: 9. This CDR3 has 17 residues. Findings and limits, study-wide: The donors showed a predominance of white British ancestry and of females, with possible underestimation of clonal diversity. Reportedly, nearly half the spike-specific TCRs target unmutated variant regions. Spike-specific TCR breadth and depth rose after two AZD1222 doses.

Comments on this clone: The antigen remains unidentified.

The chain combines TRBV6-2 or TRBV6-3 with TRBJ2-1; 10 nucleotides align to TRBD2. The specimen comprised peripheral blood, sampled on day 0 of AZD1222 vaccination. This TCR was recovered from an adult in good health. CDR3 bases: TGTGCCAGCAGTTACTCGAGAGCGGGAGGGCCTTCGAATGAGCAGTTCTTC. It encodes CASSYSRAGGPSNEQFF.